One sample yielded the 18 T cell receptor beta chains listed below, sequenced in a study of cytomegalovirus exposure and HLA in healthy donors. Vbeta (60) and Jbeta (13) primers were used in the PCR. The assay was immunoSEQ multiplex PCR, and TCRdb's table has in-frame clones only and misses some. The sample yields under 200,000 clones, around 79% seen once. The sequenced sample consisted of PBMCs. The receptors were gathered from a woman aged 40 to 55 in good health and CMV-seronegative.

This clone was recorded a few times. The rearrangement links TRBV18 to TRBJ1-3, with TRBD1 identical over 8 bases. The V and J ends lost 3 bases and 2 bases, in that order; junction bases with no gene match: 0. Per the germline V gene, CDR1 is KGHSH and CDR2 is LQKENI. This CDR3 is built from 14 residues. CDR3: CASSPGQAGNTIYF. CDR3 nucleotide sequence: TGTGCCAGCTCACCGGGACAGGCTGGAAACACCATATATTTT. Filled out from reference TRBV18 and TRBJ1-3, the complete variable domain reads NAGVMQNPRHLVRRRGQEARLRCSPMKGHSHVYWYRQLPEEGLKFMVYLQKENIIDESGMPKERFSAEFPKEGPSILRIQQVVRGDSAAYFCASSPGQAGNTIYFGEGSWLTVV.

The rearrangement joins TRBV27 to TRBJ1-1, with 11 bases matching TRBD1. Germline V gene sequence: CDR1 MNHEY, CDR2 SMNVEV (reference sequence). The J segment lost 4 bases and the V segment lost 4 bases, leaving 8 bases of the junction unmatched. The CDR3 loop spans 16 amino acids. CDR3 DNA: TGTGCCAGCAGTTCTCACCCCGGGACAGGGGGCACTGAAGCTTTCTTT. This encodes CASSSHPGTGGTEAFF.

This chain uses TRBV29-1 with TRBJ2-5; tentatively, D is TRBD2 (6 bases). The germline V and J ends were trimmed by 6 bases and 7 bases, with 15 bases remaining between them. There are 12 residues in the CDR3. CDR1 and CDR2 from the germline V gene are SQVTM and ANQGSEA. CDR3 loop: CSVEGVGGTQYF. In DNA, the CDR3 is TGCAGCGTCGAGGGTGTGGGGGGGACCCAGTACTTC.

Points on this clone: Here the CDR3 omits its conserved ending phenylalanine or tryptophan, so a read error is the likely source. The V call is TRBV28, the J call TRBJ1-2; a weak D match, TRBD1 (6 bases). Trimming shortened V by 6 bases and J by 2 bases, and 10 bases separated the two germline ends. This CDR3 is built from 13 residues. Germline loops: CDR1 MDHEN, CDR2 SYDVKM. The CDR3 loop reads CASSPTGNYGYTL. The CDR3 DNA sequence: TGTGCCAGCAGCCCGACAGGAAACTATGGCTACACCCTC.

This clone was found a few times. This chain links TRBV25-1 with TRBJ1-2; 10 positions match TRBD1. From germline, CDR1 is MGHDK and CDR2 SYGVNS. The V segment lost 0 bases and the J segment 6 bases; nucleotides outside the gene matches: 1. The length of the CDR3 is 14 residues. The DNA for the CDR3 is TGTGCCAGCAGTGAATATGGACAGGGGGATGGCTACACCTTC. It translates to CASSEYGQGDGYTF.

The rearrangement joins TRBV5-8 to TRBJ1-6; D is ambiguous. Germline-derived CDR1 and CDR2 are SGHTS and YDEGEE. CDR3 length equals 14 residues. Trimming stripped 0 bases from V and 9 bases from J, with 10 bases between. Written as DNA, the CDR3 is TGTGCCAGCAGCTTGGAGGCAGGAGGTTCACCCCTCCACTTT. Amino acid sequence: CASSLEAGGSPLHF.

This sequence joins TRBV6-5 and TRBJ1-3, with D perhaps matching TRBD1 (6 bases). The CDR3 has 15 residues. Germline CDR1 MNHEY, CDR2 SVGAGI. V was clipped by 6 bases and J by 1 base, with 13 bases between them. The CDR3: CASRGQARSGNTIYF. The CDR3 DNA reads TGTGCCAGCAGGGGACAAGCGCGGTCTGGAAACACCATATATTTT.

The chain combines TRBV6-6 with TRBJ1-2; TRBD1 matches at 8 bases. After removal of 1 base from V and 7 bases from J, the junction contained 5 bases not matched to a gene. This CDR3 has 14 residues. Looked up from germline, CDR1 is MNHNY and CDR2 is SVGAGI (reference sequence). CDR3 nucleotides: TGTGCCAGCAGTTACTACGACAGGGGCGGTGGCTACACCTTC. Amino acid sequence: CASSYYDRGGGYTF.

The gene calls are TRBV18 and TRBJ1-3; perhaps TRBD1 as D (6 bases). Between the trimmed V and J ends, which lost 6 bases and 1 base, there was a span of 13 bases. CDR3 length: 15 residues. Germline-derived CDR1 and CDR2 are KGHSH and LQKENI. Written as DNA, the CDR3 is TGTGCCAGCTCGCCGGGGAGGGGGTCTGGAAACACCATATATTTT. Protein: CASSPGRGSGNTIYF.

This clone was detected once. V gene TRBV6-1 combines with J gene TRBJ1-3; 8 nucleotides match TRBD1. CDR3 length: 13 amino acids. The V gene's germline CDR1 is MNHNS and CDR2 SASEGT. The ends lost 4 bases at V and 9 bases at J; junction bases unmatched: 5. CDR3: CASSADREGTIYF. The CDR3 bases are TGTGCCAGCAGTGCGGACAGGGAAGGCACCATATATTTT.

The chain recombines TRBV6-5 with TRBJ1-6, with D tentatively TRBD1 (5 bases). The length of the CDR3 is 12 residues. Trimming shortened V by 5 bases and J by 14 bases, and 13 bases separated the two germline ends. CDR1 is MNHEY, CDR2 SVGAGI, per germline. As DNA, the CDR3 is TGTGCCAGCAGTAGTGGGGGGATGGCCCTCCACTTT. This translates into CASSSGGMALHF.

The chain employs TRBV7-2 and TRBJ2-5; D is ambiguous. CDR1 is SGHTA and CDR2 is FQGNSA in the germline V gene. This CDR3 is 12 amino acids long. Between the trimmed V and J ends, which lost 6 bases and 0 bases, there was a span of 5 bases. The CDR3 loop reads CASSPYQETQYF. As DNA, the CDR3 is TGTGCCAGCAGTCCGTACCAAGAGACCCAGTACTTC.

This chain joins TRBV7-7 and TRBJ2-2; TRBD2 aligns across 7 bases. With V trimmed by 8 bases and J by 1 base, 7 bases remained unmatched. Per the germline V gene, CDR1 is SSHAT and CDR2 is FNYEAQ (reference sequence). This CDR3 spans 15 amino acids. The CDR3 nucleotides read TGTGCCAGCGGGAGGGAGCCATTGAACACCGGGGAGCTGTTTTTT. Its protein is CASGREPLNTGELFF. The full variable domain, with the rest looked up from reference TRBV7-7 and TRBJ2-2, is GAGVSQSPRYKVTKRGQDVTLRCDPISSHATLYWYQQALGQGPEFLTYFNYEAQPDKSGLPSDRFSAERPEGSISTLTIQRTEQRDSAMYRCASGREPLNTGELFFGEGSRLTVL.

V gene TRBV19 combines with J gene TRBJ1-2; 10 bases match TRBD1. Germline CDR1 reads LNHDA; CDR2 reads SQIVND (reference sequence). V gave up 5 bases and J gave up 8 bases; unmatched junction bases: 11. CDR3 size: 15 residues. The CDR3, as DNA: TGTGCCAGTAGTCCCCAGACAGGGGGCGGTGGAGGCTACACCTTC. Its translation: CASSPQTGGGGGYTF.

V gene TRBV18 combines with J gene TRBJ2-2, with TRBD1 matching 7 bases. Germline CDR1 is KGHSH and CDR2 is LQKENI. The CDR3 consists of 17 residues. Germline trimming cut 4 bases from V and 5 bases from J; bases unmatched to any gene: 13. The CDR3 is CASSLAQTGRMTGELFF. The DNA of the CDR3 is TGTGCCAGCTCACTTGCTCAGACAGGGAGAATGACCGGGGAGCTGTTTTTT.

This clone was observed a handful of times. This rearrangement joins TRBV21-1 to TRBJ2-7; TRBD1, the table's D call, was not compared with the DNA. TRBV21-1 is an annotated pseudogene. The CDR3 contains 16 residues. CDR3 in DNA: TGTGCCAGCAGCAAAGAAACCGTCAGGCCCACCTACGAGCAGTACTTC. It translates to CASSKETVRPTYEQYF.

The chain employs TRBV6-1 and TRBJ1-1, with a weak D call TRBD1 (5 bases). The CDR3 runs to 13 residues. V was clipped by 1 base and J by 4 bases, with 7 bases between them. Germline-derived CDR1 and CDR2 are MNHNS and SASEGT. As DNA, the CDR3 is TGTGCCAGCAGTGAAGGACAGCGCACTGAAGCTTTCTTT. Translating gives CASSEGQRTEAFF.

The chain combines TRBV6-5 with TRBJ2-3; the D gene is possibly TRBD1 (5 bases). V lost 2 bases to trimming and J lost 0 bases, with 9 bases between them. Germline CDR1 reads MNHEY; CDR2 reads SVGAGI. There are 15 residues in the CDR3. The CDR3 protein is CASSYGAGSTDTQYF. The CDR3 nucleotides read TGTGCCAGCAGTTACGGGGCAGGTAGCACAGATACGCAGTATTTT.